This record looks at one TCR beta chain sequence and its context. Its specificity is unknown. The sample originates from a study of cytomegalovirus exposure and HLA in healthy donors. Study background: T cells numbering 150 million to 200 million yielded more than 95 million unique TCR beta sequences in an earlier analysis. Findings and caveats of the study: As immune exposure information, only CMV serostatus was available.

Unmatched junction bases numbered 6, after V lost 0 bases and J lost 4 bases. Per the germline V gene, CDR1 is SGHRS and CDR2 is YFSETQ. The CDR3 spans 15 residues. PCR amplification relied on 60 Vbeta primers (plus 13 Jbeta primers). TCRdb's table, derived via immunoSEQ multiplex PCR, lists solely in-frame clones and lacks some. The sample lists hundreds of thousands of clones; approximately 68% were seen once. Sequences were obtained from PBMCs. The sequence was obtained from a woman under 40 in good health and CMV-seronegative. The chain uses TRBV5-1 and TRBJ2-7; 8 bases are shared with TRBD1. The CDR3 loop reads CASSLGRQGRYEQYF. CDR3 bases: TGCGCCAGCAGCTTGGGACGACAGGGGCGATACGAGCAGTACTTC.